This TCR beta chain was sequenced in a study of Ad26.COV2.S vaccination and SARS-CoV-2 variants. V gave up 9 bases and J gave up 0 bases, with 14 bases separating them. This CDR3 is 15 amino acids long. Germline assignment: CDR1 SNHLY and CDR2 FYNNEI. Comments on this clone: Its antigen is still unknown.

Study-wide results and caveats: Spike-specific responses of CD8+ and CD4+ T cells were reported to display substantial breadth after vaccination.

Sample treatment: 15 to 20 received Ad26.COV2.S at low or high dose, single or two shots; roughly 5 received placebo; per-sample allocation not given. Sample collection was performed on day 63 after the first vaccine or placebo injection. Method: immunoSEQ multiplex PCR; TCRdb's copy keeps in-frame clones and lacks some. The sample has 440,000 or so clones; less than 95% are singletons. The specimen was peripheral blood, collected in a trial of Ad26.COV2.S vaccine versus placebo. This rearrangement joins TRBV2 to TRBJ2-2, with D perhaps matching TRBD2 (6 bases). The TCR sequence derives from a person aged 18-65 years who received the Ad26.COV2.S COVID-19 vaccine or a placebo. CDR3 residues: CASDGGKANTGELFF. Here the CDR3 DNA reads TGTGCCAGTGACGGAGGGAAAGCGAACACCGGGGAGCTGTTTTTT.